This entry lists 3 T cell receptor beta chains sequenced from one sample in a study of tissue T cells after allogeneic stem cell transplantation. The method was immunoSEQ multiplex PCR; TCRdb's version includes in-frame clones alone and lacks a portion of them. The profile shows over 40,000 clones, 65% to 85% of them singletons. Sequencing was performed on sorted cells pooled from one or two spleens. These receptor sequences come from a pool of C57BL/6 mice in good health.

As to this clone: Genes and germline come from the mouse. The read ends 1 residue shy of where the CDR3 ends; the end is completed using the germline J gene. The chain carries TRBV3 and TRBJ2-2, with a tentative D call TRBD2 (6 bases). Trimming stripped 2 bases from V and 1 base from J, with 8 bases between. The germline gives CDR1 SNHLY, CDR2 FYNGKV (reference sequence). This CDR3 comprises 15 residues. The part of the CDR3 DNA that was read is TGTGCCAGCAGCTTAAGTGGGGGAAACACCGGGCAGCTCTAC. This codes for CASSLSGGNTGQLY. The CDR3 in full is CASSLSGGNTGQLYF.

Worth noting for this clone: The gene symbols are mouse symbols. The CDR3 bases that were read are TGTGCCAGCAGTGATCGCATCCAAGACACCCAGTAC. Amino acids: CASSDRIQDTQY. The whole CDR3 protein is CASSDRIQDTQYF. V usage is TRBV13-3 and J usage is TRBJ2-5; D gene unclear. The read terminates 1 residue before the CDR3 end, so the remaining end is supplied by the germline J gene. Looked up from germline, CDR1 is NNHDY and CDR2 is SYVADS. V was cut by 1 base and J by 2 bases, with 5 bases left in between. The CDR3 length is 13 residues. Drawing the rest from reference TRBV13-3 and TRBJ2-5, the complete variable domain is EAAVTQSPRSKVAVTGGKVTLSCHQTNNHDYMYWYRQDTGHGLRLIHYSYVADSTEKGDIPDGYKASRPSQENFSLILELASLSQTAVYFCASSDRIQDTQYFGPGTRLLVL.

Points on this clone: Mouse germline and gene names are used. The read falls 1 residue short of the CDR3 end, and the missing part is taken from the germline J gene. The chain has TRBV31 and TRBJ2-7, with 7 bases lining up with TRBD2. The CDR3 covers 13 residues. The V and J ends lost 1 base and 2 bases, in that order; junction bases with no gene match: 2. CDR1 and CDR2 (germline): GKSSPN, SITVG. The CDR3 DNA, read in part, is TGTGCCTGGAGTCCGACTGGGCCCTATGAACAGTAC. Protein product: CAWSPTGPYEQY. The full CDR3 sequence reads CAWSPTGPYEQYF.